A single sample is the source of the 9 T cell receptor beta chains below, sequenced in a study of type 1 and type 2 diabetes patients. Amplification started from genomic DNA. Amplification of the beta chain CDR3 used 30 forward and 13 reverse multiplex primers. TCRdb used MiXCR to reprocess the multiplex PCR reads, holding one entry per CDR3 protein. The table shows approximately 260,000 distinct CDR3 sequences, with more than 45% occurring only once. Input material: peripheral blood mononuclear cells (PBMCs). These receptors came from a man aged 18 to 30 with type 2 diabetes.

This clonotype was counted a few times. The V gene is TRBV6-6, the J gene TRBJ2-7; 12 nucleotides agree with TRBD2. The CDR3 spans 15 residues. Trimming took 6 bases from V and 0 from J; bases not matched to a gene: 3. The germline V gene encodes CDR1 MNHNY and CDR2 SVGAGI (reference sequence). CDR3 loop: CASSWTSGDSYEQYF. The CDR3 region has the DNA TGTGCCAGCAGCTGGACTAGCGGGGACTCCTACGAGCAGTACTTC.

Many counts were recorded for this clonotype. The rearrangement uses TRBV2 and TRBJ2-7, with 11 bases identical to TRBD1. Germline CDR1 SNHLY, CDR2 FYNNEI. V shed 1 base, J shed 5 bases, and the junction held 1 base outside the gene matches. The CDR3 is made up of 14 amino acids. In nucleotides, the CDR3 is TGTGCCAGCAGTGAAGGGGACAGGGGGAACGAGCAGTACTTC. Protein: CASSEGDRGNEQYF.

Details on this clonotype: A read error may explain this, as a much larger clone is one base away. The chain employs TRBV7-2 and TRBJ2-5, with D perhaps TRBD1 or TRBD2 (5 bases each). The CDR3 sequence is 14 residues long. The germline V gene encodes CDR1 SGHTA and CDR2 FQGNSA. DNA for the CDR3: TGTGCCAGCAGCTTAGGGGGCGGAGGAGAGACCCAGTGCTTC. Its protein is CASSLGGGGETQCF.

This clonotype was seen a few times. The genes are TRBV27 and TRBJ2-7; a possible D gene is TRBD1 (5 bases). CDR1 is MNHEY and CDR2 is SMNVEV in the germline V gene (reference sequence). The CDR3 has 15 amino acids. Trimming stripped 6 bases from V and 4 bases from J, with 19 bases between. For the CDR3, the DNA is TGTGCCAGCAGCCCACAGGTTGATAGTGGGTACGAGCAGTACTTC. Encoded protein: CASSPQVDSGYEQYF.

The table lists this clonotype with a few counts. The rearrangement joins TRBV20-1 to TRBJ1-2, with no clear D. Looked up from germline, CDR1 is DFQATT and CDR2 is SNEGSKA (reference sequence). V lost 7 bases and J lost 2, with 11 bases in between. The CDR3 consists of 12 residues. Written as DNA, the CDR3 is TGCAGTGGGTTCCGCCTGAACTATGGCTACACCTTC. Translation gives CSGFRLNYGYTF.

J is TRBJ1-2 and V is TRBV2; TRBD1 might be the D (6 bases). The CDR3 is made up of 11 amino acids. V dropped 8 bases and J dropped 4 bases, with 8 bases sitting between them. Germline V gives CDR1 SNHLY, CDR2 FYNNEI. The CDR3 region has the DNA TGTGCCAGCCGACAGGTCTATGGCTACACCTTC. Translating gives CASRQVYGYTF.

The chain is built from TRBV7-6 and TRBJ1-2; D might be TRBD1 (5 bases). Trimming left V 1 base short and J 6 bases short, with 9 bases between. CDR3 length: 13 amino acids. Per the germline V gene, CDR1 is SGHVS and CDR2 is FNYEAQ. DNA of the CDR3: TGTGCCAGCAGCTTAGGAGGGGTTGATGGCTACACCTTC. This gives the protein CASSLGGVDGYTF.

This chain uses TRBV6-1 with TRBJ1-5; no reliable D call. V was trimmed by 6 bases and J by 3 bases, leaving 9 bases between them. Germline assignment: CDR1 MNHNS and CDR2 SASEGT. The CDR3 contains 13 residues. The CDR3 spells CASSQEVNQPQHF. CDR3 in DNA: TGTGCCAGCAGCCAGGAAGTCAATCAGCCCCAGCATTTT.

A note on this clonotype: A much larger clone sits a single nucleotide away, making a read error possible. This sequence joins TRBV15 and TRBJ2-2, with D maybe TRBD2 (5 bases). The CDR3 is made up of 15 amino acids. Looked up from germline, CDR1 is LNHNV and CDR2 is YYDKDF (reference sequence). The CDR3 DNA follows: TGTGCCACCAGCAGAGGCCCCCTTGATACCGGGAAGCTGTTTTTT. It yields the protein CATSRGPLDTGKLFF.